This entry describes one TCR beta chain. The data were taken from a study of blood T cell repertoires in COVID-19. CDR1 and CDR2 (germline): SGDLS, YYNGEE. This CDR3 has 18 amino acids. J was trimmed by 3 bases and V by 4 bases; bases with no gene match: 15. Sequenced by immunoSEQ multiplex PCR; TCRdb stores in-frame clones only, minus some. The sample yields about 440,000 clones, around 91% seen once. The source is a man between 18 and 35 years old who had recovered from COVID-19. The chain links TRBV9 to TRBJ2-3; 9 bases map to TRBD2. The material sequenced was PBMCs or T cells enriched from blood (not recorded which). CDR3 protein: CASSPSPGAGGRTDTQYF. In nucleotides, the CDR3 is TGTGCCAGCAGCCCCTCCCCAGGGGCGGGAGGGCGAACAGATACGCAGTATTTT.